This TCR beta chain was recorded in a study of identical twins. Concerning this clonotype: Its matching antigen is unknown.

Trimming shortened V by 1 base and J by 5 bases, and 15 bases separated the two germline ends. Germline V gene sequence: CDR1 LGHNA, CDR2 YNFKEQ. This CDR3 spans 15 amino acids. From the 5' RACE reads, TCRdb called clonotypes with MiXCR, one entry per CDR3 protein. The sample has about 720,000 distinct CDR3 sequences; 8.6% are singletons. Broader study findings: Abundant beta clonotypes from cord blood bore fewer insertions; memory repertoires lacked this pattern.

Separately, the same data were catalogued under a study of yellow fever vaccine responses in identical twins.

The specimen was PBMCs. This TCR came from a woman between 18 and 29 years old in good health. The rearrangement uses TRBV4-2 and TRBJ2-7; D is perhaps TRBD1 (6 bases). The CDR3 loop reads CASSQGSGGVHEQYF. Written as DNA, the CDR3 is TGTGCCAGCAGCCAAGGGTCTGGGGGCGTCCACGAGCAGTACTTC.